Below are 29 T cell receptor beta chains sequenced from a single sample in a study of cytomegalovirus exposure and HLA in healthy donors. The PCR made use of 60 Vbeta and 13 Jbeta primers. Assay: immunoSEQ multiplex PCR; the TCRdb copy retains only in-frame clones and omits some. The sample contains around 200,000 clones, approximately 80% of which appear only once. The sample comprised PBMCs. These receptors originate from a boy between 10 and 17 years old in good health and CMV-seronegative.

This clone was counted between two and nine times. J is TRBJ2-2 and V is TRBV5-6; the D gene is possibly TRBD2 (5 bases). The V gene lost 0 bases and the J gene lost 0 bases, with 6 bases spanning the gap. Per the germline V gene, CDR1 is SGHDT and CDR2 is YYEEEE. The CDR3 loop spans 15 amino acids. The CDR3 loop is CASSLDGANTGELFF. DNA for the CDR3: TGTGCCAGCAGCTTGGACGGGGCGAACACCGGGGAGCTGTTTTTT. Looking up the rest from reference TRBV5-6 and TRBJ2-2 gives the full variable domain: DAGVTQSPTHLIKTRGQQVTLRCSPKSGHDTVSWYQQALGQGPQFIFQYYEEEERQRGNFPDRFSGHQFPNYSSELNVNALLLGDSALYLCASSLDGANTGELFFGEGSRLTVL.

The gene calls are TRBV27 and TRBJ2-7; 7 bases are a match to TRBD1. This CDR3 contains 13 residues. Germline V gene sequence: CDR1 MNHEY, CDR2 SMNVEV (reference sequence). V lost 3 bases to trimming and J lost 2 bases; unmatched junction nucleotides: 1. This CDR3 reads CASSLGQPYEQYF. For the CDR3, the DNA is TGTGCCAGCAGTTTGGGACAGCCCTACGAGCAGTACTTC.

V gene TRBV11-2 combines with J gene TRBJ2-7; a weak D match, TRBD1 (6 bases). V was clipped by 1 base and J by 11 bases, with 18 bases between them. Germline CDR1 and CDR2: SGHAT and FQNNGV. CDR3 length: 14 amino acids. The DNA of the CDR3 is TGTGCCAGCAGCTTAGGCCCGCGGACAGAAGGGAAGTACTTC. Protein: CASSLGPRTEGKYF.

V and J are TRBV7-9 and TRBJ2-7; no clear D gene. Trimming removed 4 bases at V and 6 bases at J, with 16 bases between. The CDR3 consists of 14 residues. Germline CDR1 reads SEHNR; CDR2 reads FQNEAQ (reference sequence). The CDR3 spells CASSSPDDGVEQYF. Written as DNA, the CDR3 is TGTGCCAGCAGCTCCCCAGACGACGGAGTCGAGCAGTACTTC. The entire variable domain, with the rest obtained from reference TRBV7-9 and TRBJ2-7, is as follows: DTGVSQNPRHKITKRGQNVTFRCDPISEHNRLYWYRQTLGQGPEFLTYFQNEAQLEKSRLLSDRFSAERPKGSFSTLEIQRTEQGDSAMYLCASSSPDDGVEQYFGPGTRLTVT.

The chain couples TRBV9 to TRBJ1-2, with D uncertain. The CDR3 is made up of 16 amino acids. Per germline, CDR1 SGDLS and CDR2 YYNGEE. V lost 4 bases and J 4 bases, leaving 20 bases between the germline ends. CDR3 in amino acids: CASSRRLRGRVYGYTF. The CDR3 DNA is TGTGCCAGCAGCCGCAGGTTACGGGGTCGGGTCTATGGCTACACCTTC. The variable domain in full, completed from reference TRBV9 and TRBJ1-2, reads DSGVTQTPKHLITATGQRVTLRCSPRSGDLSVYWYQQSLDQGLQFLIQYYNGEERAKGNILERFSAQQFPDLHSELNLSSLELGDSALYFCASSRRLRGRVYGYTFGSGTRLTVV.

The V gene is TRBV9, the J gene TRBJ2-3; 9 positions agree with TRBD1. Germline V lookup: CDR1 SGDLS, CDR2 YYNGEE. Trimming at V came to 3 bases and at J to 4 bases, leaving 6 bases not matched to a gene. The CDR3 extends over 15 amino acids. DNA for the CDR3: TGTGCCAGCAGCGCTGGGACAGGGAGAGCAGATACGCAGTATTTT. It codes for CASSAGTGRADTQYF.

The rearrangement links TRBV27 to TRBJ2-7, with 8 bases matching TRBD1. CDR1 is MNHEY, CDR2 SMNVEV, per germline (reference sequence). The CDR3 is 17 amino acids. J gave up 4 bases and V 3 bases, and 14 bases lay outside the gene matches. The CDR3 reads CASSFFPVRQGLYEQYF. The CDR3 DNA follows: TGTGCCAGCAGTTTCTTCCCTGTTCGACAGGGGCTATACGAGCAGTACTTC.

This chain links TRBV6-1 with TRBJ2-3; 11 bases are a match to TRBD2. CDR3 length equals 18 residues. V dropped 1 base and J dropped 2; count of bases not matched to a gene: 8. Germline V gives CDR1 MNHNS, CDR2 SASEGT. The CDR3 sequence is CASSEERLAGGFTDTQYF. CDR3 nucleotides: TGTGCCAGCAGTGAAGAGCGGCTAGCGGGAGGTTTCACAGATACGCAGTATTTT.

This chain connects TRBV6-1 to TRBJ1-1; no clear D. Germline-derived CDR1 and CDR2 are MNHNS and SASEGT. This CDR3 spans 13 amino acids. Trimming took 4 bases from V and 4 from J, leaving 10 bases between them. This chain's CDR3 is CASSGSGVTEAFF. CDR3 DNA: TGTGCCAGCAGTGGATCTGGAGTCACTGAAGCTTTCTTT.

CDR3 sequence: CASGLDRGTNQPQHF. The CDR3 DNA follows: TGTGCTAGTGGTTTGGACAGGGGGACTAATCAGCCCCAGCATTTT. J is TRBJ1-5 and V is TRBV12-5; 8 bases agree with TRBD1. Germline V gene sequence: CDR1 LGHNT, CDR2 FRNRAP. The CDR3 has 15 amino acids. Losses at the gene ends were 1 base for V and 4 bases for J; bases not matched to a gene: 3.

In its sample, this clone was seen a few times. The rearrangement uses TRBV6-1 and TRBJ2-7; D ambiguous. The CDR3 runs 11 residues. The germline V gene encodes CDR1 MNHNS and CDR2 SASEGT. V lost 5 bases to trimming and J lost 0 bases, with 2 bases between them. The CDR3: CASSHSYEQYF. CDR3 nucleotides: TGTGCCAGCAGTCACTCCTACGAGCAGTACTTC.

This sequence joins TRBV5-4 and TRBJ1-4; 7 bases are shared with TRBD1. The CDR3 extends over 14 amino acids. The germline gives CDR1 SGHNT, CDR2 YYREEE (reference sequence). V dropped 4 bases and J dropped 8; count of bases not matched to a gene: 8. The CDR3 region has the DNA TGTGCCAGCAGCCTACAGGGGTTCCGAGAAAAACTGTTTTTT. Amino acid sequence: CASSLQGFREKLFF. Full variable domain (rest looked up from reference TRBV5-4 and TRBJ1-4): ETGVTQSPTHLIKTRGQQVTLRCSSQSGHNTVSWYQQALGQGPQFIFQYYREEENGRGNFPPRFSGLQFPNYSSELNVNALELDDSALYLCASSLQGFREKLFFGSGTQLSVL.

V and J are TRBV5-4 and TRBJ2-5, with D hard to call. CDR3 length: 12 residues. Germline V gives CDR1 SGHNT, CDR2 YYREEE (reference sequence). Trimming pared 0 bases from V and 5 bases from J, leaving 5 bases between. The CDR3 nucleotides read TGTGCCAGCAGCTTGGTCTCCGAGACCCAGTACTTC. Protein sequence: CASSLVSETQYF.

This clone came up once. The chain links TRBV6-4 to TRBJ1-5; D ambiguous. From germline, CDR1 is MRHNA and CDR2 SNTAGT. V was trimmed by 3 bases and J by 9 bases, leaving 12 bases between them. This CDR3 is 13 amino acids long. DNA for the CDR3: TGTGCCAGCAGTGAAAGTACCGAGGGGCCCCAGCATTTT. It yields the protein CASSESTEGPQHF.

CDR3 protein: CASSLGGLGDSPLHF. DNA of the CDR3: TGTGCCAGCAGCTTGGGGGGTTTAGGGGATTCACCCCTCCACTTT. The gene calls are TRBV5-6 and TRBJ1-6, with D maybe TRBD1 (5 bases). V shed 0 bases and J shed 8 bases, with 12 bases lying between them. Per the germline V gene, CDR1 is SGHDT and CDR2 is YYEEEE. CDR3 size: 15 residues. Full variable domain (outside the CDR3, taken from reference TRBV5-6 and TRBJ1-6): DAGVTQSPTHLIKTRGQQVTLRCSPKSGHDTVSWYQQALGQGPQFIFQYYEEEERQRGNFPDRFSGHQFPNYSSELNVNALLLGDSALYLCASSLGGLGDSPLHFGNGTRLTVT.

The chain carries TRBV9 and TRBJ2-3, with 10 bases aligning to TRBD1. Trimming took 4 bases from V and 2 from J; bases not matched to a gene: 7. CDR3 length: 16 residues. The germline V gene encodes CDR1 SGDLS and CDR2 YYNGEE. CDR3 DNA sequence: TGTGCCAGCAGCCAGGCCGGGACAGGGGTCACAGATACGCAGTATTTT. Its protein is CASSQAGTGVTDTQYF.

This chain uses TRBV19 with TRBJ2-5; 11 bases fit TRBD2. The V and J ends lost 5 bases and 5 bases, in that order; junction bases with no gene match: 13. Germline V lookup: CDR1 LNHDA, CDR2 SQIVND (reference sequence). This CDR3 is built from 17 residues. The CDR3 sequence: CASSAQLAGVGWETQYF. Written as DNA, the CDR3 is TGTGCCAGTAGTGCCCAACTAGCGGGAGTGGGTTGGGAGACCCAGTACTTC.

This chain joins TRBV6-5 and TRBJ2-2; maybe TRBD1 (5 bases). Trimming took 8 bases from V and 3 from J, leaving 16 bases between them. This CDR3 has 15 amino acids. Germline CDR1 reads MNHEY; CDR2 reads SVGAGI. The CDR3 bases are TGTGCCAGCCGCTCTTCCCGGACACACACCGGGGAGCTGTTTTTT. Residues: CASRSSRTHTGELFF.

CDR3 sequence (DNA): TGTGCCAGCAGAATACAGGGAACCCTCTCTGGAAACACCATATATTTT. Translating gives CASRIQGTLSGNTIYF. This chain joins TRBV5-6 and TRBJ1-3; D possibly corresponds to TRBD1 (6 bases). Germline CDR1 reads SGHDT; CDR2 reads YYEEEE. The CDR3 has 16 residues. Trimming took 5 bases from V and 0 from J, leaving 15 bases between them.

V gene TRBV19 combines with J gene TRBJ1-4; TRBD1 aligns across 8 bases. Germline CDR1 and CDR2: LNHDA and SQIVND (reference sequence). V was clipped by 4 bases and J by 4 bases; unmatched bases: 2. This CDR3 region has 14 residues. The CDR3 coding sequence is TGTGCCAGTAGTAGGGGACAGGATAATGAAAAACTGTTTTTT. Encoded protein: CASSRGQDNEKLFF. The full variable domain, rest sourced from reference TRBV19 and TRBJ1-4, is DGGITQSPKYLFRKEGQNVTLSCEQNLNHDAMYWYRQDPGQGLRLIYYSQIVNDFQKGDIAEGYSVSREKKESFPLTVTSAQKNPTAFYLCASSRGQDNEKLFFGSGTQLSVL.

The CDR3: CASSQNLQGHSGNTIYF. For the CDR3, the DNA is TGCGCCAGCAGCCAAAACTTACAGGGCCACTCTGGAAACACCATATATTTT. The rearrangement links TRBV5-1 to TRBJ1-3, with a weak D call TRBD1 (6 bases). Germline V gene lookup returns CDR1 SGHRS and CDR2 YFSETQ. V was cut by 4 bases and J by 0 bases, with 17 bases left in between. The CDR3 has 17 residues. Based on the CDR3 plus reference TRBV5-1 and TRBJ1-3, the full variable domain is KAGVTQTPRYLIKTRGQQVTLSCSPISGHRSVSWYQQTPGQGLQFLFEYFSETQRNKGNFPGRFSGRQFSNSRSEMNVSTLELGDSALYLCASSQNLQGHSGNTIYFGEGSWLTVV.

The V and J genes are TRBV6-1 and TRBJ2-1; maybe TRBD1 (5 bases). V was clipped by 3 bases and J by 3 bases, with 18 bases between them. The germline V gene has CDR1 MNHNS and CDR2 SASEGT. The CDR3 runs to 17 residues. As DNA, the CDR3 is TGTGCCAGCAGTGACGTCCCATGGGGCTACCTCTACAATGAGCAGTTCTTC. This encodes CASSDVPWGYLYNEQFF.

J is TRBJ2-7 and V is TRBV27; tentatively, D is TRBD1 (5 bases). The germline V gene has CDR1 MNHEY and CDR2 SMNVEV (reference sequence). V dropped 6 bases and J dropped 2 bases, with 8 bases sitting between them. The CDR3 is 12 amino acids. In DNA, the CDR3 is TGTGCCAGCAGAAGGGGAACCTACGAGCAGTACTTC. Protein product: CASRRGTYEQYF.

This clone has only one observation. The chain combines TRBV19 with TRBJ1-1; a weak D match, TRBD1 (6 bases). V was pared by 6 bases and J by 0 bases, with 23 bases between. This CDR3 region has 18 residues. Per the germline V gene, CDR1 is LNHDA and CDR2 is SQIVND (reference sequence). CDR3 protein: CASSRKGQGRGMNTEAFF. The CDR3 DNA sequence: TGTGCCAGTAGCCGCAAGGGGCAGGGGAGGGGGATGAACACTGAAGCTTTCTTT.

J is TRBJ2-5 and V is TRBV7-2; 7 nucleotides match TRBD1. This CDR3 region has 14 residues. V was clipped by 5 bases and J by 6 bases; unmatched bases: 9. Germline CDR1 and CDR2: SGHTA and FQGNSA. CDR3 nucleotides: TGTGCCAGCAGCCGGGCCCCAGGGGGTAAGACCCAGTACTTC. Translation: CASSRAPGGKTQYF.

This clone was recorded once. The chain recombines TRBV27 with TRBJ1-1; TRBD1 might be the D (6 bases). The germline V and J ends were trimmed by 10 bases and 1 base, with 19 bases remaining between them. Germline V gives CDR1 MNHEY, CDR2 SMNVEV (reference sequence). The length of the CDR3 is 15 residues. CDR3: CATAVRGGGNTEAFF. The CDR3 DNA sequence: TGTGCCACCGCGGTGAGGGGGGGCGGGAACACTGAAGCTTTCTTT.

This chain links TRBV2 with TRBJ1-5; TRBD1 matches at 9 bases. V lost 6 bases, J lost 4 bases, and 1 base stayed unmatched. The CDR3 is 13 amino acids. From germline, CDR1 is SNHLY and CDR2 FYNNEI. CDR3 nucleotide sequence: TGTGCCAGCAGGGGACAGGGAAATCAGCCCCAGCATTTT. This sequence encodes CASRGQGNQPQHF.

The chain recombines TRBV9 with TRBJ2-2, with a possible D match to TRBD1 (6 bases). V gave up 4 bases and J gave up 0 bases, with 13 bases separating them. CDR3 length equals 16 residues. The germline V gene has CDR1 SGDLS and CDR2 YYNGEE. The CDR3 nucleotides are TGTGCCAGCAGCAAACAGGGCCCTTCGAACACCGGGGAGCTGTTTTTT. Protein: CASSKQGPSNTGELFF.

This clone was seen a few times. The rearrangement uses TRBV6-1 and TRBJ1-1; 8 nucleotides line up with TRBD1. V shed 6 bases and J 5 bases; nucleotides not matched to a gene: 2. The CDR3 has 12 amino acids. Per the germline V gene, CDR1 is MNHNS and CDR2 is SASEGT. The CDR3 DNA follows: TGTGCCAGCAGCACAGGGGGGACTGAAGCTTTCTTT. Translation: CASSTGGTEAFF.